This TCR beta chain appears in the sequencing data of a study of blood T cell repertoires in COVID-19. As handled by the study authors: Reference gene primer amplification gave estimated nucleated cell counts. This table comes from immunoSEQ multiplex PCR, and its TCRdb copy is limited to in-frame clones, with some not included. The V and J calls and clone size come from that table; D and trimming were worked out from the DNA. The sample shows about 280,000 clones, around 86% of them seen only once. V lost 7 bases to trimming and J lost 6 bases, with 14 bases between them. CDR1 MNHEY and CDR2 SVGAGI come from the germline V gene. This CDR3 spans 13 amino acids.

This chain connects TRBV6-5 to TRBJ2-3; a possible D gene is TRBD2 (5 bases). The source is a woman in her 30s who had recovered from COVID-19. Sample: peripheral blood. The CDR3 coding sequence is TGTGCCAGCACTCACGGAGGATTGGATACGCAGTATTTT. As protein: CASTHGGLDTQYF.